This T cell receptor beta chain was found in a study of cytomegalovirus exposure and HLA in healthy donors (dated by TCRdb to the late 2010s). Regarding the research as a whole: In an earlier analysis of several hundred of the donors, 276 Gb of sequence data and about 110 million unique TCR beta sequences from about 179 million T cells were reported. Alongside the repertoire data, information on donor age, sex, ethnicity and CMV serostatus was compiled. To study patterns of TCR occurrence, a later analysis re-analyzed previously published TCR beta repertoires from around 670 donors and added high-resolution HLA genotyping. Among roughly 370 genotyped donors of the cohort, an average of approximately 250,000 unique TCR beta nucleotide sequences were sequenced per donor, roughly 18% of them non-productive. An earlier analysis of more than 450 of the donors used high-throughput TCR beta sequencing to judge whether each TCR beta V gene segment behaved as functional or pseudogenic. Genome-wide SNP genotypes for about 65% of the roughly 670 donors were used in a later genetic analysis, which treated that subset as a discovery cohort. Five DR-DQ haplotypes were handled as single units for association and clustering, since linkage in the cohort was strong. The later analysis used no new phenotypic data to find candidate immune exposures, relying instead on TCR beta sequences and their occurrence across donors. Every discovery cohort repertoire had been produced on one sequencing platform. HLA typing included class I and class II loci at four-digit resolution. The genetic ancestry cluster associated with self-reported Caucasian donors included 81% of the roughly 400 genotyped donors. The study used immunosequencing to profile the T cell repertoires of 600 to 850 subjects and linked those repertoires to cytomegalovirus serostatus. About 280 gigabases of sequencing data and approximately 92 million unique TCR sequences made up an early release that covered about 640 HLA-typed donors. Along with the approximately 700-subject first cohort, a separate validation cohort of more than 90 different subjects was used. The aim of the study was to test whether cataloging public T cell receptors could identify signatures of past pathogen exposure. The number of typed donors differed by locus: about 620-640 for A, B, C, DRB1 and DQB1; 500 to 550 for DQA1; around 610 for DPA1; and around 490 for DPB1. High-throughput TCR immunosequencing, statistical association of individual TCRs with disease status, and machine learning were combined to predict cytomegalovirus infection status. What the study reported, not specific to this receptor: The classifier was reported to diagnose cytomegalovirus status with high specificity and sensitivity in both the original cohort and the validation cohort. A few of the identified cytomegalovirus-associated TCR beta chains were confirmed in vitro to be specific for cytomegalovirus antigens. Presence/absence analyses assumed roughly uniform sequencing depth across donors, an assumption that may not hold. A further reported finding was that TCR beta sequences accurately predicted the HLA-A and HLA-B alleles for most subjects in the first cohort. For the cohort, immune exposure information was limited to CMV serostatus. When HLA alleles, especially DR and DQ, strongly co-occurred, attributing TCR associations to individual alleles was difficult. The study gave a list of more than 150 TCR beta chains associated with cytomegalovirus. Most CMV-associated TCR beta chains appeared to be HLA-restricted in a later analysis, and the HLA associations seemed to be driven largely by CMV exposure. In an earlier analysis of around 600 of the donors, most TCR beta V segments appeared in productive rearrangements about 87% or about 30% of the time, broadly matching IMGT annotations. Several of the top co-occurrence clusters appeared to be linked to parvovirus B19, influenza, CMV and Epstein-Barr virus, according to a later analysis. The authors suggested that the approach could potentially be generalized to other disease states and immunological phenotypes. Some IMGT-functional V segments, including TRBV6-2 and TRBV6-3, could not be told apart with the 87-base-pair reads, so those segments were excluded. Only TCR beta chains were sequenced in this cohort, and the absence of alpha or paired-chain data limited detectable features. A cluster of highly shared sequence variants was judged likely to be a technical artifact of the sequencing pipeline. According to a later genetic analysis, donors in an Asian-associated ancestry cluster had fewer N-insertions in productive TCRs than the roughly 670-donor mean. Compared with equally common non-associated chains, HLA-associated TCR beta chains in a later analysis were more clonally expanded and had lower generation probabilities. Across donors, most TCR sequences were observed very rarely, whereas some public TCRs were present in many individuals. Because some donors lacked HLA typing at each locus, the association tests relied only on the typed subset. A later analysis associated approximately 17,000 TCR beta sequences with specific HLA alleles at a false discovery rate of 0.05. An association between a missense DCLRE1C variant and V-gene and J-gene trimming of TCR beta chains was found in a later genetic analysis and replicated in an independent cohort. Because counts were too low, seventeen rarely observed V segments, including chromosome 9 orphons, were excluded from the earlier analysis of around 640 of the donors. Correlated functional status among segregating V segments might be attributable to linkage disequilibrium, but an unknown experimental factor could not be ruled out. A later analysis found that TCR association rates varied across HLA loci, with DRB1 alleles showing the most associated TCRs and HLA-C alleles the fewest.

Worth noting for this clone: It has no known antigen specificity. No quality values exist for individual bases; no much larger clone is one base distant.

The junction shows trimming of 5 bases on V and 13 bases on J, and the gene matches do not reach 12 bases of it. The germline V gene sets CDR1 to MNHEY and CDR2 to SVGAGI. The CDR3 goes from the cysteine to the phenylalanine over 14 residues. Left in the record is the CDR3 DNA by itself, 42 bases read in frame from the first base. The cohort was made up of roughly 670 healthy bone marrow donors. At the time of sampling, all cohort members were nominally healthy, though unrecorded immune exposures were likely present. The donor was CMV seropositive and belonged to the group of 250 to 300 seropositive cohort members. Every donor gave a peripheral blood sample, and the peripheral blood mononuclear cells from that sample were used for TCR beta sequencing. The Qiagen DNeasy Blood Extraction Kit was used to extract genomic DNA from the blood cell samples. Libraries came from the immunoSEQ multiplex PCR assay. For the multiplex PCR, a mixture combining 60 forward primers for TCR Vbeta segments and 13 reverse primers for TCR Jbeta segments was used. The CDR3 region of rearranged TCR beta genes was amplified from genomic DNA by a multiplex PCR assay. The Illumina HiSeq System was used to sequence the amplified TCR beta libraries as 87-base-pair reads. The original pipeline was this. A later analysis counted about 76 million unique TCR beta chains across the 500 to 850 repertoires, and around 9.9 million of these chains were shared by at least two donors. A nearest-neighbor algorithm error-corrected the raw reads and collapsed the reads into unique sequences, merging closely related sequences to remove PCR and sequencing errors. CDR3 sequences were aligned to IMGT reference sequences to assign V, D and J gene segments. For a sequence to be retained, a match of at least six nucleotides to both a V gene segment and a J gene segment was required. Rearrangements were classified as productive when the CDR3 lacked stop codons and remained in frame with V and J, and all other rearrangements were classified as non-productive. CDR3 was defined by IMGT convention, running from the second conserved V-encoded cysteine to the conserved J-encoded phenylalanine. In an earlier analysis of around 600 of the donors, sequences lacking an unambiguous match to a single V gene segment were excluded. An earlier analysis of around 600 of the donors classified V segments as functional when productive rearrangements were above 56.7% and as segregating when the standard deviation between donors was above 5%. A statistical classification framework was built for diagnosing cytomegalovirus status from the catalog of TCR beta chain sequences. In a later analysis, V and J genes were assigned by comparing TCR nucleotide sequences against IMGT/GENE-DB human TR gene sequences. Using the TCRdist pipeline, a later analysis assigned CDR3 sequences along with most-parsimonious VDJ recombination scenarios. In a later analysis, each TCR beta chain was defined by its CDR3 amino acid sequence together with its V-gene family, and reads lacking a unique V-gene family were excluded. To address suspected cross-contamination and a sequencing artifact, a later analysis removed some 620 highly shared, low-generation-probability nucleotide sequences. A later analysis calculated a clonal expansion index for each public chain from normalized within-repertoire ranks of inferred template counts. A later analysis computed generation probabilities with a VDJ recombination model fitted to out-of-frame rearrangements, and checked the results against IGoR. A later analysis scored TCR-TCR, TCR-HLA and TCR-CMV co-occurrence with hypergeometric tests, applying a repertoire-size bias correction to TCR pairs. False discovery rates were estimated in a later analysis by permuting HLA or CMV assignments 20 times. A later analysis grouped co-occurring TCRs with DBSCAN, adding TCRdist sequence similarity when clustering within HLA-allele-positive subsets. Co-occurrence clustering excluded repertoires with fewer than 30,000 or more than 120,000 public chains, plus five with anomalous nucleotide sharing. The source is immuneACCESS, and TCRdb retained only in-frame sequences with V and J called. Part of the clones is not carried over; for the studies checked, unresolved V genes explain less than half of this, and the remainder is unexplained. V and J calls and clone size follow that table, whereas D and trimming were derived from the DNA. The sample records approximately 150,000 clones, 79% of which are singletons. Jointly, the top ten make up roughly 6.7% of the sample.

This clonotype was sampled from a man aged 50-60 years in good health and CMV-seropositive. Recombination linked TRBV6-5 to TRBJ2-7; 12 nucleotides in the junction match TRBD2. Material: PBMCs. The CDR3 reads CASSELLAGGPYYF. Read as DNA, the sequence is TGTGCCAGCAGTGAGTTGCTAGCGGGAGGGCCCTATTACTTC.